A selection of T cell receptor beta chains follows, all from one sample in a study of blood T cell repertoires in COVID-19. Clones were read by immunoSEQ multiplex PCR, and TCRdb kept only the in-frame ones, dropping some. The sample holds some 180,000 clones; 60% to 85% are singletons and the top ten take about 9%. Sequenced material: peripheral blood. The receptors stem from a woman in her forties or fifties with active or convalescent COVID-19. Each CDR3 is given with its conserved first and last residue. Each record gives: D gene, V gene, J gene, clone size, CDR3 protein, CDR3 DNA. D genes are given only for firm matches. Clone size is given for some rows only: seen once, a few or many times, or a class if the clone is expanded.

>TRBD2|TRBV7-3|TRBJ2-3|NA
CASSTSGTSGGYRTDTQYF
TGTGCCAGCAGCACTTCCGGGACTAGCGGGGGGTATCGCACAGATACGCAGTATTTT
>TRBD1|TRBV7-8|TRBJ1-6|few
CASGTGMDSPLHF
TGTGCCAGCGGGACAGGGATGGATTCACCCCTCCACTTT
>TRBD2|TRBV24-1|TRBJ2-1|NA
CATSDLGTSYNEQFF
TGTGCCACCAGTGATTTAGGGACTAGCTACAATGAGCAGTTCTTC
>NA|TRBV4-3|TRBJ2-1|NA
CASSQGQVGEQFF
TGCGCCAGCAGCCAAGGACAGGTGGGTGAGCAGTTCTTC
>TRBD2|TRBV25-1|TRBJ2-1|NA
CASREAGRSYNEQFF
TGTGCCAGCAGAGAAGCGGGAAGGTCCTACAATGAGCAGTTCTTC
>NA|TRBV7-2|TRBJ2-5|NA
CASSAIRETQYF
TGTGCCAGCAGCGCAATTAGAGAGACCCAGTACTTC
>NA|TRBV5-3|TRBJ1-1|NA
CASNTKKEGTEAFF
TGTGCCAGTAACACCAAGAAGGAGGGCACTGAAGCTTTCTTT
>TRBD2|TRBV5-1|TRBJ2-5|NA
CASSLQAGVAQETQYF
TGCGCCAGCAGCTTACAAGCGGGAGTCGCCCAAGAGACCCAGTACTTC
>NA|TRBV6-5|TRBJ2-7|many
CASRPGGSSYEQYF
TGTGCCAGCAGACCGGGGGGCTCCTCCTACGAGCAGTACTTC
>NA|TRBV5-1|TRBJ1-2|NA
CASSLWGTPNYGYTF
TGCGCCAGCAGCTTGTGGGGGACTCCTAACTATGGCTACACCTTC
>NA|TRBV7-8|TRBJ2-2|NA
CATRVYADRSTGKLFF
TGTGCCACTAGAGTCTACGCGGACCGAAGTACCGGGAAGCTGTTTTTT
>TRBD1|TRBV18|TRBJ2-7|NA
CASSPLGGNEQYF
TGTGCCAGCTCTCCCCTAGGGGGCAACGAGCAGTACTTC
>TRBD1|TRBV27|TRBJ2-7|NA
CASSIKTGDTYEQYF
TGTGCCAGCAGTATCAAGACAGGGGACACCTACGAGCAGTACTTC
>TRBD2|TRBV11-2|TRBJ2-3|NA
CASSLGLAADTQYF
TGTGCCAGCAGCTTAGGACTAGCGGCAGATACGCAGTATTTT
>NA|TRBV27|TRBJ1-2|NA
CASSLNGQKNPYGYTF
TGTGCCAGCAGTTTAAATGGACAGAAGAACCCCTATGGCTACACCTTC
>TRBD2|TRBV24-1|TRBJ2-1|NA
CATSDSGTSKFF
TGTGCCACCAGTGATTCTGGGACTAGCAAGTTCTTC
>TRBD1|TRBV4-2|TRBJ2-5|NA
CASSQVPGFGTGGETQYF
TGTGCCAGCAGCCAAGTCCCGGGCTTCGGGACAGGGGGCGAGACCCAGTACTTC
>TRBD2|TRBV19|TRBJ2-2|NA
CASSYGLAGDTGELFF
TGTGCCAGTAGTTATGGGCTAGCGGGAGATACCGGGGAGCTGTTTTTT
>TRBD1|TRBV19|TRBJ2-7|NA
CASNLRGTGGISYEQYF
TGTGCCAGTAATCTAAGAGGGACAGGGGGTATCTCCTACGAGCAGTACTTC
>TRBD1|TRBV6-5|TRBJ2-7|NA
CASSYTGTGGPYEQYF
TGTGCCAGCAGTTACACCGGGACAGGGGGACCCTACGAGCAGTACTTC
>TRBD1|TRBV6-5|TRBJ2-7|NA
CASSSRQGEHEQYF
TGTGCCAGCAGCTCTAGACAGGGAGAGCACGAGCAGTACTTC
>TRBD2|TRBV7-3|TRBJ2-1|NA
CASSLAGDGNEQFF
TGTGCCAGCAGCTTAGCGGGAGATGGCAATGAGCAGTTCTTC
>TRBD2|TRBV20-1|TRBJ2-1|NA
CSASGLADYNEQFF
TGCAGTGCTAGTGGGCTAGCGGATTACAATGAGCAGTTCTTC
>NA|TRBV28|TRBJ1-2|NA
CASSFGLRVYGYTF
TGTGCCAGCAGTTTTGGGCTGCGGGTCTATGGCTACACCTTC